This T cell receptor (beta chain) was retrieved from a study of siplizumab effects on memory and regulatory T cells. On this clone: Its antigen is unknown.

Trimming took 2 bases from V and 8 from J; bases not matched to a gene: 5. CDR3 length: 14 amino acids. The V gene's germline CDR1 is KGHSH and CDR2 LQKENI. General study points: Memory cells seemed less diverse than naive T cells, which also seemed major contributors to the alloresponse. Alloreactive sequences traceable to unstimulated CD4+ memory cells declined significantly under siplizumab.

TCRdb's table, derived via immunoSEQ multiplex PCR, lists solely in-frame clones and lacks some. This table has 100,000 or so clones, more than 85% appearing once. Sequencing was carried out using CD4+ T cells sorted from blood. This chain joins TRBV18 and TRBJ2-4; TRBD1 matches at 8 bases. This TCR was recovered from a human donor in good health. The CDR3 reads CASSPLQGGDIQYF. The CDR3 DNA sequence: TGTGCCAGCTCACCATTACAGGGGGGAGACATTCAGTACTTC.